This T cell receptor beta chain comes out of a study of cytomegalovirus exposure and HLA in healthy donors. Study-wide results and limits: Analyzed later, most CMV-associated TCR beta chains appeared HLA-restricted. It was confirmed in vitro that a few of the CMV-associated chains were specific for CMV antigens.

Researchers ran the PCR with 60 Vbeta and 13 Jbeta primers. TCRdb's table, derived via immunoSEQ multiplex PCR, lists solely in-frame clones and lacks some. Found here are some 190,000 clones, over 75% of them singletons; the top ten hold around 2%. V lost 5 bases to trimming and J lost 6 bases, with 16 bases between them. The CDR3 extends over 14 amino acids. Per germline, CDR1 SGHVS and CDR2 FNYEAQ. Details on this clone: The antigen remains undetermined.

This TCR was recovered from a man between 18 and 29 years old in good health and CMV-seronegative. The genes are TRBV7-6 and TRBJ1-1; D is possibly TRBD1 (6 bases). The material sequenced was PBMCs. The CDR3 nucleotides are TGTGCCAGCAGCGCTGGACAGAGCCCAGCTGAAGCTTTCTTT. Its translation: CASSAGQSPAEAFF.